This TCR beta chain was observed in a study of blood T cell repertoires in COVID-19. Study-wide context: Samples taken during acute and convalescent COVID-19 were collected in the United States, Italy and Spain. T cells, B-cell-depleted T cells, or PBMCs supplied cDNA or gDNA.

Original data processing: Amplification of reference gene primers was used by the study to estimate nucleated cell counts. Sequencing was performed with immunoSEQ multiplex PCR; in TCRdb, only in-frame clones are kept and a portion is missing. D and trimming come from the DNA, and the V and J calls and clone size come from that table. The sample gives a few hundred thousand clones, roughly 88% of which show up once; about 2.1% is in the top ten. What was sequenced was peripheral blood. The clonotype originates from a man in his forties who had recovered from COVID-19.

The CDR3 reads CASMLWGDGELFF. CDR3 sequence (DNA): TGTGCCAGCATGTTGTGGGGGGACGGGGAGCTGTTTTTT. V gene TRBV25-1 combines with J gene TRBJ2-2; D might be TRBD2 (6 bases). V shed 7 bases and J shed 7 bases, with 13 bases lying between them. The V gene's germline CDR1 is MGHDK and CDR2 SYGVNS. The CDR3 spans 13 residues.